This TCR beta chain was obtained from a study of shared clonotypes between healthy human individuals. Overall study findings and caveats: With few donors, the genetic and exposure-history diversity represented was limited.

Each subset's genomic DNA was split evenly across several immunoSEQ plates. Profiling relied on immunoSEQ multiplex PCR, and the TCRdb table lists in-frame clones only, not all of them. The sample has approximately 2,300,000 clones, under 95% seen once. From germline, CDR1 is KGHSH and CDR2 LQKENI. The length of the CDR3 is 16 residues. Trimming stripped 3 bases from V and 0 bases from J, with 12 bases between. Remarks on this clone: Its antigen is unidentified.

The receptor comes from a man between 18 and 35 years old in good health. Some clones in this sample may be carry-over from other donors' samples. The sequencing input was naive CD4+ T cells from PBMCs. Subset here: CD45RA+ positively selected. The rearrangement joins TRBV18 to TRBJ1-3; D is undetermined. The CDR3 coding sequence is TGTGCCAGCTCACCTCTAGACGGGGACTCTGGAAACACCATATATTTT. Protein sequence: CASSPLDGDSGNTIYF. The variable domain in full, with the rest retrieved from reference TRBV18 and TRBJ1-3, is NAGVMQNPRHLVRRRGQEARLRCSPMKGHSHVYWYRQLPEEGLKFMVYLQKENIIDESGMPKERFSAEFPKEGPSILRIQQVVRGDSAAYFCASSPLDGDSGNTIYFGEGSWLTVV.